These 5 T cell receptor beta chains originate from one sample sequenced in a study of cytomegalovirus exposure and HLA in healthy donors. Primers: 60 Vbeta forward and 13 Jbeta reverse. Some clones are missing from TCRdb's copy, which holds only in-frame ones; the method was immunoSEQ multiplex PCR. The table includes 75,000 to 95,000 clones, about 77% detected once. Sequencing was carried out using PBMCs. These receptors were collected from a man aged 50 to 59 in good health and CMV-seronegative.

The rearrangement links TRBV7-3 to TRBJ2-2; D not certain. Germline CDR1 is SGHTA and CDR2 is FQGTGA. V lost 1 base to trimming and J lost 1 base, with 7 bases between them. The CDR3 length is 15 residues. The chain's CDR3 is CASSLNSGNTGELFF. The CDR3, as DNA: TGTGCCAGCAGCTTAAATTCGGGGAACACCGGGGAGCTGTTTTTT. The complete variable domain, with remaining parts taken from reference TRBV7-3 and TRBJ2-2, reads GAGVSQTPSNKVTEKGKYVELRCDPISGHTALYWYRQSLGQGPEFLIYFQGTGAADDSGLPNDRFFAVRPEGSVSTLKIQRTERGDSAVYLCASSLNSGNTGELFFGEGSRLTVL.

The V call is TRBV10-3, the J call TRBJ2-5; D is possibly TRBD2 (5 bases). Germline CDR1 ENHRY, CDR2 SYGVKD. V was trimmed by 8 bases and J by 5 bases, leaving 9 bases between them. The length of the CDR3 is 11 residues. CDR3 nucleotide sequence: TGTGCCATCGGGCTAGCTGAGACCCAGTACTTC. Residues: CAIGLAETQYF.

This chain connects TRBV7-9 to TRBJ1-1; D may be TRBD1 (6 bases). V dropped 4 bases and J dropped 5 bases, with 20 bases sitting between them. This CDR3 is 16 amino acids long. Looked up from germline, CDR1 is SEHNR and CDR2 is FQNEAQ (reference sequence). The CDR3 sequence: CASSSYRGPGGTEAFF. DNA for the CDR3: TGTGCCAGCAGCTCCTACCGGGGGCCGGGGGGAACTGAAGCTTTCTTT.

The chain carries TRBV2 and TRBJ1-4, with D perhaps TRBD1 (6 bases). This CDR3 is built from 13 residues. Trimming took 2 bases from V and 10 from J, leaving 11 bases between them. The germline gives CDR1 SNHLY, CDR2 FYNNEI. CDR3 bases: TGTGCCAGCAGTGAAAGGGGGAGTAGAAAACTGTTTTTT. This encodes CASSERGSRKLFF.

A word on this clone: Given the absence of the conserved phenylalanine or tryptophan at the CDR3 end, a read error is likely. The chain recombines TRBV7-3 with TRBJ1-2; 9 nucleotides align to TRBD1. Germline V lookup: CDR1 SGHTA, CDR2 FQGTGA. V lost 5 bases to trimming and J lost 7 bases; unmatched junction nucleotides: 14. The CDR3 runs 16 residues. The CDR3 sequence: CASSLDPGQGRGGYTV. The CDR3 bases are TGTGCCAGCAGCCTAGACCCGGGACAGGGCAGGGGTGGCTACACCGTC.